Below, one T cell receptor beta chain is given with its context. TCRdb keeps only in-frame clones here, not all; method: immunoSEQ multiplex PCR. The sample lists about 15,000 clones; around 75% were seen once. The sample belongs to a study of somatic mutations in cytotoxic T cells in rheumatoid arthritis. On the study more broadly: Peripheral blood samples of approximately 30 ml EDTA were taken from patients directly after diagnosis and before treatment.

This CDR3 has 14 residues. Trimming took 5 bases from V and 4 from J, leaving 14 bases between them. Germline V CDR1 and CDR2: MNHEY, SVGAGI. What was sequenced was CD8+ T cells sorted from blood. The receptor was isolated from an adult with rheumatoid arthritis. The chain uses TRBV6-5 and TRBJ1-2; D gene uncertain. The CDR3 loop is CASSTGFTTYGYTF. CDR3 in DNA: TGTGCCAGCAGTACGGGATTTACCACCTATGGCTACACCTTC.